Following are 31 T cell receptor beta chains from one sample sequenced in a study of PD-1 blockade in mismatch repair-deficient tumors. Profiled with immunoSEQ multiplex PCR; TCRdb holds only in-frame clones, not every one. The sample gives some 97,000 clones, about four fifths of which show up once; roughly 6.2% is in the top ten. Sequenced material: peripheral blood, taken approximately 35 weeks after starting pembrolizumab. These receptors were collected from an adult with mismatch repair-deficient cancer.

The chain uses TRBV19 and TRBJ1-2; possibly TRBD1 for D (5 bases). Germline assignment: CDR1 LNHDA and CDR2 SQIVND (reference sequence). The V gene lost 5 bases and the J gene lost 7 bases, with 14 bases spanning the gap. The CDR3 has 13 residues. The CDR3 protein is CASSFGAVGGYTF. CDR3 nucleotides: TGTGCCAGTAGTTTCGGGGCTGTGGGTGGCTACACCTTC.

J is TRBJ2-3 and V is TRBV27, with 14 bases aligning to TRBD2. Germline lookup yields CDR1 MNHEY and CDR2 SMNVEV (reference sequence). The J segment lost 5 bases and the V segment lost 6 bases, leaving 1 base of the junction unmatched. The CDR3 runs 14 residues. Here the CDR3 DNA reads TGTGCCAGCAGAGGACTAGCGGGAGGAGATACGCAGTATTTT. This encodes CASRGLAGGDTQYF.

The chain carries TRBV6-1 and TRBJ1-2; D gene unclear. The CDR3 is 14 amino acids. The V gene's germline CDR1 is MNHNS and CDR2 SASEGT. The ends were cut back, 4 bases at V and 0 bases at J, with 9 bases in the middle. CDR3 amino acids: CASSAGYANYGYTF. The CDR3 DNA follows: TGTGCCAGCAGTGCGGGATATGCTAACTATGGCTACACCTTC.

The chain's CDR3 is CASSSGGDGTTDTQYF. The CDR3 nucleotides read TGTGCCAGCAGCTCGGGTGGGGATGGGACCACAGATACGCAGTATTTT. J is TRBJ2-3 and V is TRBV5-4; D possibly uses TRBD1 or TRBD2 (5 bases each). Germline CDR1 SGHNT, CDR2 YYREEE (reference sequence). V was clipped by 3 bases and J by 2 bases, with 16 bases between them. CDR3 length: 16 residues. Full variable domain (missing parts from reference TRBV5-4 and TRBJ2-3): ETGVTQSPTHLIKTRGQQVTLRCSSQSGHNTVSWYQQALGQGPQFIFQYYREEENGRGNFPPRFSGLQFPNYSSELNVNALELDDSALYLCASSSGGDGTTDTQYFGPGTRLTVL.

This chain connects TRBV9 to TRBJ2-1, with 11 bases lining up with TRBD2. Germline V gives CDR1 SGDLS, CDR2 YYNGEE. The V and J ends lost 0 bases and 4 bases, in that order; junction bases with no gene match: 3. This CDR3 is 16 amino acids long. CDR3 sequence reads: CASSVGGTSGYNEQFF. CDR3 bases: TGTGCCAGCAGCGTAGGAGGGACTAGCGGATACAATGAGCAGTTCTTC. Using reference TRBV9 and TRBJ2-1 for the parts outside the CDR3, the full variable domain is DSGVTQTPKHLITATGQRVTLRCSPRSGDLSVYWYQQSLDQGLQFLIQYYNGEERAKGNILERFSAQQFPDLHSELNLSSLELGDSALYFCASSVGGTSGYNEQFFGPGTRLTVL.

The V call is TRBV13, the J call TRBJ2-7, with TRBD1 as a possible D gene (5 bases). Germline V CDR1 and CDR2: PRHDT, FYEKMQ (reference sequence). V gave up 4 bases and J gave up 0 bases, with 16 bases separating them. The CDR3 totals 16 residues. CDR3 sequence reads: CASSSRYDRISYEQYF. CDR3 bases: TGTGCCAGCAGCTCCCGTTATGACAGAATCTCCTACGAGCAGTACTTC.

V gene TRBV7-2 combines with J gene TRBJ2-1, with TRBD2 as a possible D gene (7 bases). V was trimmed by 1 base and J by 2 bases, leaving 15 bases between them. Germline-derived CDR1 and CDR2 are SGHTA and FQGNSA. The CDR3 covers 17 residues. CDR3: CASSLVFGGGPYNEQFF. CDR3 sequence (DNA): TGTGCCAGCAGCTTAGTCTTTGGCGGGGGCCCCTACAATGAGCAGTTCTTC.

The table lists this clone with a count of one. The rearrangement uses TRBV10-3 and TRBJ2-1; D assignment may be TRBD1 or TRBD2 (5 bases each). Germline V gene lookup returns CDR1 ENHRY and CDR2 SYGVKD. V dropped 7 bases and J dropped 5 bases, with 18 bases sitting between them. There are 15 residues in the CDR3. Here the CDR3 reads CAITGRGQADNEQFF. DNA for the CDR3: TGTGCCATCACCGGAAGGGGCCAAGCGGACAATGAGCAGTTCTTC.

A remark on this clone: Within the sample, other DNA sequences also encode this same CDR3. The chain is built from TRBV18 and TRBJ2-5; D unclear. The germline V gene has CDR1 KGHSH and CDR2 LQKENI. V lost 0 bases and J lost 4, with 3 bases in between. CDR3 length: 12 amino acids. The chain's CDR3 is CASSPPGETQYF. Here the CDR3 DNA reads TGTGCCAGCTCACCACCTGGAGAGACCCAGTACTTC.

This chain connects TRBV5-1 to TRBJ2-6; TRBD2 is a possible D gene (5 bases). Trimming removed 1 base at V and 4 bases at J, with 9 bases between. Per the germline V gene, CDR1 is SGHRS and CDR2 is YFSETQ. The CDR3 loop spans 15 amino acids. Here the CDR3 reads CASSLPGGGANVLTF. The DNA for the CDR3 is TGCGCCAGCAGCTTGCCGGGCGGGGGGGCCAACGTCCTGACTTTC.

This chain joins TRBV5-6 and TRBJ2-1; 14 nucleotides line up with TRBD2. This CDR3 comprises 18 residues. CDR1 and CDR2 from the germline V gene are SGHDT and YYEEEE. V was clipped by 4 bases and J by 6 bases; unmatched bases: 12. This CDR3 is CASSPRLAGGPGRNEQFF. DNA for the CDR3: TGTGCCAGCAGCCCACGACTAGCGGGAGGGCCGGGGCGCAATGAGCAGTTCTTC.

This clone was observed a few times. The chain uses TRBV30 and TRBJ1-2, with D perhaps matching TRBD1 (6 bases). CDR3 length: 12 amino acids. Germline V CDR1 and CDR2: GTSNPN, SVGIG (reference sequence). Trimming removed 3 bases at V and 8 bases at J, with 13 bases between. The CDR3 loop reads CAWRAYREGYTF. CDR3 DNA: TGTGCCTGGAGAGCCTACAGGGAGGGCTACACCTTC.

The chain has TRBV7-3 and TRBJ2-1; 12 positions agree with TRBD2. The CDR3 totals 22 residues. Germline V gene lookup returns CDR1 SGHTA and CDR2 FQGTGA. The ends lost 2 bases at V and 4 bases at J; junction bases unmatched: 21. CDR3: CASSLQPLRLAGDPHRYNEQFF. The CDR3 DNA sequence: TGTGCCAGCAGCTTACAACCGCTAAGACTAGCGGGAGATCCCCACCGATACAATGAGCAGTTCTTC.

The genes are TRBV5-4 and TRBJ2-7, with D possibly being TRBD2 (6 bases). The V end was cut by 0 bases, the J end by 3 bases, with 10 bases between. Germline V gene sequence: CDR1 SGHNT, CDR2 YYREEE (reference sequence). This CDR3 spans 14 amino acids. The CDR3 protein is CASSLGTMNYEQYF. For the CDR3, the DNA is TGTGCCAGCAGCTTGGGGACTATGAACTACGAGCAGTACTTC.

V usage is TRBV7-9 and J usage is TRBJ2-2; D is perhaps TRBD1 (5 bases). The CDR3 contains 12 residues. From germline, CDR1 is SEHNR and CDR2 FQNEAQ (reference sequence). Deletions cut 8 bases from V and 6 bases from J, with 10 bases between. CDR3 nucleotides: TGTGCCAGCCAGGGTTATGCCGGGGAGCTGTTTTTT. This sequence encodes CASQGYAGELFF. Drawing the rest from reference TRBV7-9 and TRBJ2-2, the complete variable domain is DTGVSQNPRHKITKRGQNVTFRCDPISEHNRLYWYRQTLGQGPEFLTYFQNEAQLEKSRLLSDRFSAERPKGSFSTLEIQRTEQGDSAMYLCASQGYAGELFFGEGSRLTVL.

CDR3 nucleotide sequence: TGTGCCAGCAGCCTCCGTCCCGGGACAGGTCTCGGTGGCTACACCTTC. Translation gives CASSLRPGTGLGGYTF. The V call is TRBV5-6, the J call TRBJ1-2; 8 nucleotides match TRBD1. Germline values: CDR1 SGHDT, CDR2 YYEEEE. The CDR3 has 16 amino acids. J gave up 7 bases and V 4 bases, and 15 bases lay outside the gene matches.

The chain has TRBV11-1 and TRBJ2-1; a weak D match, TRBD1 (6 bases). The CDR3 covers 13 residues. The V gene lost 3 bases and the J gene lost 5 bases, with 8 bases spanning the gap. Germline-derived CDR1 and CDR2 are SGHAT and FQDESV (reference sequence). CDR3 protein: CASSFDRNNEQFF. In DNA form, the CDR3 reads TGTGCCAGCAGCTTTGACAGGAACAATGAGCAGTTCTTC.

This rearrangement joins TRBV11-2 to TRBJ2-7; TRBD1 matches at 8 bases. Trimming cost V 5 bases and J 5 bases; bases outside gene matches: 5. Germline V gene data show CDR1 as SGHAT and CDR2 as FQNNGV. There are 13 residues in the CDR3. CDR3 bases: TGTGCCAGCAGCAAGGACAGGGCCAACGAGCAGTACTTC. Its translation: CASSKDRANEQYF.

J is TRBJ1-3 and V is TRBV7-9; D perhaps matches TRBD1 (5 bases). The CDR3 contains 15 residues. Looked up from germline, CDR1 is SEHNR and CDR2 is FQNEAQ (reference sequence). V lost 0 bases, J lost 4 bases, and 10 bases lay in between. The CDR3 loop reads CASSLASGQGNTIYF. CDR3 coding DNA: TGTGCCAGCAGCTTAGCTTCGGGGCAGGGAAACACCATATATTTT. The full variable domain, completed using reference TRBV7-9 and TRBJ1-3, is DTGVSQNPRHKITKRGQNVTFRCDPISEHNRLYWYRQTLGQGPEFLTYFQNEAQLEKSRLLSDRFSAERPKGSFSTLEIQRTEQGDSAMYLCASSLASGQGNTIYFGEGSWLTVV.

V usage is TRBV19 and J usage is TRBJ2-7; 7 positions agree with TRBD1. CDR3 length: 14 amino acids. CDR1 LNHDA and CDR2 SQIVND come from the germline V gene (reference sequence). V was pared by 6 bases and J by 0 bases, with 5 bases of the junction left unmatched. CDR3 sequence: CASSRTGPSYEQYF. The CDR3 DNA sequence: TGTGCCAGTAGCAGGACAGGACCCTCCTACGAGCAGTACTTC.

The chain combines TRBV4-3 with TRBJ2-7, with TRBD2 matching over 9 bases. The CDR3 is made up of 15 amino acids. The trim removed 0 bases at V and 6 bases at J, leaving 6 bases unmatched. In germline, CDR1 is LGHNA, CDR2 YSLEER. CDR3 residues: CASSQEASGKAEQYF. CDR3 in DNA: TGCGCCAGCAGCCAAGAAGCTAGCGGGAAGGCCGAGCAGTACTTC.

The chain combines TRBV9 with TRBJ2-3; D remains ambiguous. V lost 4 bases and J 4 bases, leaving 10 bases between the germline ends. The CDR3 is made up of 13 amino acids. CDR1 and CDR2 (germline): SGDLS, YYNGEE. The CDR3 protein is CASSTKAPDTQYF. The CDR3 nucleotides read TGTGCCAGCAGCACCAAGGCGCCAGATACGCAGTATTTT. The variable domain in full, with the rest retrieved from reference TRBV9 and TRBJ2-3, is DSGVTQTPKHLITATGQRVTLRCSPRSGDLSVYWYQQSLDQGLQFLIQYYNGEERAKGNILERFSAQQFPDLHSELNLSSLELGDSALYFCASSTKAPDTQYFGPGTRLTVL.

The chain couples TRBV7-9 to TRBJ2-1; D is possibly TRBD1 or TRBD2 (5 bases each). CDR3 length: 11 residues. V was clipped by 3 bases and J by 10 bases, with 7 bases between them. Per the germline V gene, CDR1 is SEHNR and CDR2 is FQNEAQ (reference sequence). CDR3 sequence reads: CASSFGGEQFF. The CDR3 DNA is TGTGCCAGCAGCTTTGGGGGAGAGCAGTTCTTC.

This chain links TRBV2 with TRBJ1-5, with D tentatively TRBD1 (6 bases). CDR3 length: 14 residues. Trimming took off 4 bases at V and 2 bases at J, with 9 bases between the two ends. Germline CDR1 and CDR2: SNHLY and FYNNEI. The CDR3 DNA is TGTGCCAGCAGTGCCAGGGGAGGCAATCAGCCCCAGCATTTT. This translates into CASSARGGNQPQHF.

This clone was recorded only once. The V and J genes are TRBV13 and TRBJ2-3, with 7 bases aligning to TRBD2. Trimming took 8 bases from V and 1 from J; bases not matched to a gene: 12. The length of the CDR3 is 16 residues. Per germline, CDR1 PRHDT and CDR2 FYEKMQ (reference sequence). CDR3: CASDLRGGIGTDTQYF. CDR3 nucleotides: TGTGCCAGCGATTTGAGGGGAGGGATCGGCACAGATACGCAGTATTTT.

This clone was picked up a small number of times. The rearrangement uses TRBV7-9 and TRBJ1-1; D might be TRBD1 (5 bases). The CDR3 contains 16 residues. V lost 3 bases and J lost 6, with 20 bases in between. CDR1 is SEHNR, CDR2 FQNEAQ, per germline (reference sequence). The CDR3 reads CASSLFLDSGTPEAFF. The CDR3 DNA follows: TGTGCCAGCAGCTTGTTTTTGGACTCGGGGACTCCTGAAGCTTTCTTT.

In its sample, this clone was seen once. CDR3 residues: CASSLLDHNEQFF. The CDR3, as DNA: TGTGCCAGCAGCTTGCTAGACCACAATGAGCAGTTCTTC. V usage is TRBV5-4 and J usage is TRBJ2-1; no definite D call. The CDR3 consists of 13 residues. Germline V gene data show CDR1 as SGHNT and CDR2 as YYREEE (reference sequence). Between the trimmed V and J ends, which lost 1 base and 5 bases, there was a span of 7 bases.

The chain joins TRBV19 to TRBJ1-1; 10 bases match TRBD1. With 7 bases clipped from V and 1 base from J, the junction kept 12 bases outside the gene matches. The V gene's germline CDR1 is LNHDA and CDR2 SQIVND (reference sequence). The CDR3 is made up of 17 amino acids. The CDR3: CASNNHRDRGRNTEAFF. The CDR3 nucleotides are TGTGCCAGTAACAACCACCGGGACAGGGGAAGGAACACTGAAGCTTTCTTT.

The genes are TRBV7-2 and TRBJ2-4; a possible D gene is TRBD2 (6 bases). Trimming took off 1 base at V and 4 bases at J, with 11 bases between the two ends. Germline loops: CDR1 SGHTA, CDR2 FQGNSA. The CDR3 contains 15 residues. CDR3 amino acids: CASSLVGRTKNIQYF. DNA for the CDR3: TGTGCCAGCAGCTTAGTTGGGAGGACAAAAAACATTCAGTACTTC.

This clone was counted once. This chain uses TRBV19 with TRBJ1-5; 7 bases match TRBD1. The V and J ends lost 6 bases and 3 bases, in that order; junction bases with no gene match: 8. Germline V gene lookup returns CDR1 LNHDA and CDR2 SQIVND (reference sequence). This CDR3 spans 15 amino acids. CDR3 nucleotide sequence: TGTGCCAGTAGGAACAGGGGTGCAATCAATCAGCCCCAGCATTTT. This sequence encodes CASRNRGAINQPQHF. Full variable domain (remainder filled in from reference TRBV19 and TRBJ1-5): DGGITQSPKYLFRKEGQNVTLSCEQNLNHDAMYWYRQDPGQGLRLIYYSQIVNDFQKGDIAEGYSVSREKKESFPLTVTSAQKNPTAFYLCASRNRGAINQPQHFGDGTRLSIL.

The chain carries TRBV5-1 and TRBJ2-7; TRBD2 aligns across 10 bases. The CDR3 consists of 15 residues. Per the germline V gene, CDR1 is SGHRS and CDR2 is YFSETQ. Losses at the gene ends were 4 bases for V and 0 bases for J; bases not matched to a gene: 4. For the CDR3, the DNA is TGCGCCAGCAGCCTTAGCGGGGGGCCCTCCTACGAGCAGTACTTC. It yields the protein CASSLSGGPSYEQYF.